A selection of T cell receptor beta chains follows, all from one sample in a study of blood T cell repertoires in COVID-19. Assay used: immunoSEQ multiplex PCR; TCRdb lists only in-frame clones, some missing. The profile shows 130,000 to 150,000 clones, roughly 82% of them singletons. The source material was peripheral blood. The receptor source for this set is a man aged 60 to 75 with active or convalescent COVID-19. Each CDR3 is given with its conserved first and last residue. The D gene is left open where the match is weak. Clone size appears in some rows only: once, few, many, or a class for an expanded clone.

TRBJ2-4 | - | TRBV7-2 | TRBD1 | TGTGCCAGCAGCTACAGGGGTGGAAACATTCAGTACTTC | CASSYRGGNIQYF
TRBJ2-3 | - | TRBV5-6 | - | TGTGCCAGCAGCTTGCCCGGAGGCGGCCACACAGATACGCAGTATTTT | CASSLPGGGHTDTQYF
TRBJ2-2 | - | TRBV9 | TRBD1 | TGTGCCAGCAGCGCAGCCGGGACAGGGGATCCCGGGGAGCTGTTTTTT | CASSAAGTGDPGELFF
TRBJ2-7 | - | TRBV7-2 | - | TGTGCCAGCAGCTTAGCTGCTAGCGCAAGCTCCTACGAGCAGTACTTC | CASSLAASASSYEQYF
TRBJ2-2 | once | TRBV30 | TRBD1 | TGTGCCCGACAGGGTCATGCGAACACCGGGGAGCTGTTTTTT | CARQGHANTGELFF
TRBJ2-1 | once | TRBV11-3 | - | TGTGCCAGCAGCTTACAGGATGAGCAGTTCTTC | CASSLQDEQFF
TRBJ2-1 | - | TRBV5-1 | TRBD1 | TGCGCCAGCAGCGGGACAGGTAGCTCCTACAATGAGCAGTTCTTC | CASSGTGSSYNEQFF
TRBJ1-5 | - | TRBV9 | TRBD1 | TGTGCCAGCAGCCCAGGGACAGGGTTGGGCAATCAGCCCCAGCATTTT | CASSPGTGLGNQPQHF
TRBJ1-3 | few | TRBV19 | - | TGTGCCAGTAAGGAGAGAAGCTCTGGAAACACCATATATTTT | CASKERSSGNTIYF
TRBJ1-3 | - | TRBV9 | TRBD1 | TGTGCCAGCAGCGTGGATCGACAGGGAACTGGAAACACCATATATTTT | CASSVDRQGTGNTIYF
TRBJ1-5 | - | TRBV4-3 | - | TGCGCCAGCAGCCTAACCTTCGACTACGAGGCCAATCAGCCCCAGCATTTT | CASSLTFDYEANQPQHF
TRBJ2-7 | - | TRBV6-6 | TRBD1 | TGTGCCAGCAGTTCGCGGACAGGGGCCCCCTACGAGCAGTACTTC | CASSSRTGAPYEQYF
TRBJ1-4 | - | TRBV6-5 | TRBD1 | TGTGCCAGCAGCGGGACAGGGTGGGAAAAACTGTTTTTT | CASSGTGWEKLFF
TRBJ1-1 | few | TRBV4-3 | - | TGCGCCAGCAGCCAGAGGTGGCTGATGAACACTGAAGCTTTCTTT | CASSQRWLMNTEAFF
TRBJ1-1 | - | TRBV5-8 | - | TGTGCCAGCAGCTTGCCGGGTGGCGAGAACACTGAAGCTTTCTTT | CASSLPGGENTEAFF
TRBJ2-1 | - | TRBV4-1 | - | TGCGCCAGCAGCCAAGGGACAGACAATGAGCAGTTCTTC | CASSQGTDNEQFF
TRBJ2-2 | - | TRBV7-8 | TRBD2 | TGTGCCAGCAGCTCGGGACTAGCGGGGGGGCCGGTCACCGGGGAGCTGTTTTTT | CASSSGLAGGPVTGELFF
TRBJ1-6 | - | TRBV19 | - | TGTGCCAGTTGTCAGGGTGGCTCACCCCTCCACTTT | CASCQGGSPLHF
TRBJ1-4 | - | TRBV18 | - | TGTGCCAGCTCACGAGATCAGGGGCCGACTGAAAAACTGTTTTTT | CASSRDQGPTEKLFF
TRBJ2-7 | - | TRBV5-1 | - | TGCGCCAGCAGCTTGGATCCCGGGACACTTACCTACGATGAGCAGTACTTC | CASSLDPGTLTYDEQYF
TRBJ2-1 | - | TRBV7-9 | TRBD2 | TGTGCCAGCAGCTTATACGGGGGGGCGGTTGATGAGCAGTTCTTC | CASSLYGGAVDEQFF
TRBJ2-1 | - | TRBV24-1 | TRBD2 | TGTGCCACCGGAGACGGACTAGCCTACAATGAGCAGTTCTTC | CATGDGLAYNEQFF
TRBJ2-2 | - | TRBV6-2/TRBV6-3 | TRBD1 | TGTGCCAGCAGTTACGTGGGGACAGGGAACGCCGGGGAGCTGTTTTTT | CASSYVGTGNAGELFF
TRBJ2-2 | - | TRBV12-3/TRBV12-4 | - | TGTGCCAGCAGTCCTACAGGGCCCGGGGAGCTGTTTTTT | CASSPTGPGELFF
TRBJ2-1 | - | TRBV30 | TRBD1 | TGTGCCTACTCACCGGGACAGGGTCTCAATGAGCAGTTCTTC | CAYSPGQGLNEQFF
TRBJ1-5 | - | TRBV2 | TRBD1 | TGTGCCAGCAGCGTGAATCCGGGACAGGGGGCTGAACAGCCCCAGCATTTT | CASSVNPGQGAEQPQHF
TRBJ2-3 | once | TRBV11-3 | - | TGTGCCAGCAGCCATAGGGGGGGTAGGGCAGATACGCAGTATTTT | CASSHRGGRADTQYF
TRBJ2-5 | - | TRBV10-3 | TRBD2 | TGTGCCATCAGTGAAAGGCTAGCGGGAGGGCCCCGGGAAGAGACCCAGTACTTC | CAISERLAGGPREETQYF
TRBJ2-7 | - | TRBV5-1 | - | TGCGCCAGCAGCTCGACCGGGGCCTACGAGCAGTACTTC | CASSSTGAYEQYF
TRBJ2-2 | - | TRBV6-1 | - | TGTGCCAGCATTCCCGACTTGAACACCGGGGAGCTGTTTTTT | CASIPDLNTGELFF
TRBJ2-1 | - | TRBV20-1 | TRBD2 | TGCGGAGCGGGAGGACTCAATGAGCAGTTCTTC | CGAGGLNEQFF
TRBJ1-2 | - | TRBV27 | TRBD1 | TGTGCCAGCAGTTCAAACCCCACGATAGGGGGCGAAGACTATGGCTACACCTTC | CASSSNPTIGGEDYGYTF
TRBJ1-1 | - | TRBV25-1 | - | TGTGCCAGCAGTGCCCAGGGTAGGACTGAAGCTTTCTTT | CASSAQGRTEAFF
TRBJ2-2 | - | TRBV2 | TRBD2 | TGTGCCAGCAGGGTCGGACTAGCGGGAGCGTCCGGGGAGCTGTTTTTT | CASRVGLAGASGELFF
TRBJ2-3 | - | TRBV10-1 | - | TGCGCCAGCAGTGGTTATAGCGTGGATACGCAGTATTTT | CASSGYSVDTQYF
TRBJ2-5 | - | TRBV19 | TRBD2 | TGTGCCAGTAGTAGAGAGCGGGAGGGGGAGACCCAGTACTTC | CASSREREGETQYF
TRBJ2-2 | many | TRBV3-1/TRBV3-2 | TRBD1 | TGTGCCAGCAGCCAAGATAGGACAGGATTCGGGGAGCTGTTTTTT | CASSQDRTGFGELFF
TRBJ1-4 | - | TRBV7-9 | - | TGTGCCAGCAGCTTAGCGTGGGGCAGAGTCTCTGAAAAACTGTTTTTT | CASSLAWGRVSEKLFF
TRBJ1-5 | - | TRBV4-1 | TRBD1 | TGCGCCAGCAGCCAAGAACAGGGGTCTGATCAGCCCCAGCATTTT | CASSQEQGSDQPQHF
TRBJ1-3 | - | TRBV28 | - | TGTGCCAGCAGTTTACTCCCAAGTATGTACCGAGCAAACACCATATATTTT | CASSLLPSMYRANTIYF
TRBJ2-7 | - | TRBV11-3 | TRBD1 | TGTGCCAGCAGCTTAAGGCAGGGGGCTGGGAGCTCCTACGAGCAGTACTTC | CASSLRQGAGSSYEQYF
TRBJ2-3 | once | TRBV7-9 | - | TGTGCCAGCAGCTCGACAGGCTTTAGCACAGATACGCAGTATTTT | CASSSTGFSTDTQYF
TRBJ1-2 | once | TRBV6-2/TRBV6-3 | - | TGTGCCAGCAGTTCTGGGTGGACAGCTCCTGCTAACTATGGCTACACCTTC | CASSSGWTAPANYGYTF
TRBJ1-2 | - | TRBV27 | TRBD1 | TGTGCCAGCAGTCCTGCCGGGACAGGGCTTCAGCAGGGCTACACCTTC | CASSPAGTGLQQGYTF
TRBJ1-2 | - | TRBV7-2 | TRBD1 | TGTGCCAGCAGCTTGACTGAGATACAGGGGAGATATGGCTACACCTTC | CASSLTEIQGRYGYTF
TRBJ2-3 | once | TRBV12-3/TRBV12-4 | - | TGTGCCAGCGGTGTTGGAGGCGCGCAGTATTTT | CASGVGGAQYF
TRBJ2-5 | - | TRBV2 | - | TGTGCCAGCAGTGAGGGGGCGGTGCAAGAGACCCAGTACTTC | CASSEGAVQETQYF
TRBJ1-2 | - | TRBV12-3/TRBV12-4 | TRBD1 | TGTGCCAGCAGCCTTGGGACAGGGAATGGCTACACCTTC | CASSLGTGNGYTF
TRBJ1-2 | - | TRBV27 | TRBD1 | TGTGCCAGCAGTCTGGGACAGGGAGGCTATGGCTACACCTTC | CASSLGQGGYGYTF
TRBJ1-4 | - | TRBV5-1 | TRBD1 | TGCGCCAGCAGACCGGGACAGCATAATGAAAAACTGTTTTTT | CASRPGQHNEKLFF
TRBJ1-1 | - | TRBV5-4 | TRBD1 | TGTGCCAGCAGCTTGTCGAGGGGACAGGGCGAGACTGAAGCTTTCTTT | CASSLSRGQGETEAFF
TRBJ1-1 | once | TRBV6-2/TRBV6-3 | - | TGTGCCAGCAGTTACCGAGTGAACACTGAAGCTTTCTTT | CASSYRVNTEAFF
TRBJ1-5 | - | TRBV18 | - | TGTGCCAGCTCGGGGAGTAGCAATCAGCCCCAGCATTTT | CASSGSSNQPQHF
TRBJ2-1 | - | TRBV10-1 | - | TGCGCCAGCAGTGCGGAGGGAAGGGGCTACAATGAGCAGTTCTTC | CASSAEGRGYNEQFF
TRBJ2-5 | - | TRBV18 | TRBD2 | TGTGCCAGCTCACCACTCGGGGGGGCCACAGGAGAGACCCAGTACTTC | CASSPLGGATGETQYF
TRBJ2-3 | - | TRBV10-2 | TRBD2 | TGCGCCAGCAGACCCACTAGCGGGAGCACAGATACGCAGTATTTT | CASRPTSGSTDTQYF
TRBJ2-5 | - | TRBV11-3 | TRBD2 | TGTGCCAGCAGCCAACTTGCGGGAGGACTAGATTCGTACCAAGAGACCCAGTACTTC | CASSQLAGGLDSYQETQYF
TRBJ1-1 | - | TRBV4-3 | TRBD1 | TGCGCCAGCAGCCAAGAGATCGGCAGGGGGCGAACTGAAGCTTTCTTT | CASSQEIGRGRTEAFF